One T cell receptor (beta chain) is described in this entry. Its antigen is not known. The data derive from a study of T cell responses to AZD1222 COVID-19 vaccine. The study's findings and limits: Reportedly, close to half of spike-specific TCRs are directed against unmutated variant regions. Spike was spanned by vaccine-associated CD4 TCRs, with dominance at 160-218 and 743-854. Baseline serology detected seropositivity in only six AZD1222 recipients.

Assay used: immunoSEQ multiplex PCR; TCRdb lists only in-frame clones, some missing. The table includes fewer than 85,000 clones, 83% detected once. Germline-derived CDR1 and CDR2 are MDHEN and SYDVKM. The CDR3 sequence is 16 residues long. The V segment lost 3 bases and the J segment 4 bases; nucleotides outside the gene matches: 7. The chain links TRBV28 to TRBJ2-1; 9 nucleotides match TRBD2. This TCR came from an adult who received the AZD1222 COVID-19 vaccine. Here the sequenced sample was peripheral blood, taken 28 days after the second AZD1222 dose. Here the CDR3 reads CASSFMGAGGYNEQFF. The CDR3 nucleotides are TGTGCCAGCAGTTTTATGGGAGCGGGAGGTTACAATGAGCAGTTCTTC.